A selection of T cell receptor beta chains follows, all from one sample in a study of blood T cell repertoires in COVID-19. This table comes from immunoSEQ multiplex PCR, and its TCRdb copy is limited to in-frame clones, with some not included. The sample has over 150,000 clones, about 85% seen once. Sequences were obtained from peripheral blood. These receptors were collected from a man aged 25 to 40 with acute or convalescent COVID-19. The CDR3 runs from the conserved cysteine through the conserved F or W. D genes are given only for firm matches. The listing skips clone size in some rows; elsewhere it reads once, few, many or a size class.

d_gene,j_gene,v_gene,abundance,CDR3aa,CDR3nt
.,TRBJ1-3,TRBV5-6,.,CASSLRGSGNTIYF,TGTGCCAGCAGCCTTCGGGGGTCTGGAAACACCATATATTTT
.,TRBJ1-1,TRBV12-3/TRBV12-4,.,CASSLRVTEAFF,TGTGCCAGCAGTCTTCGGGTCACTGAAGCTTTCTTT
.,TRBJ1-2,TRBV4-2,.,CASSQESLGSTYGYTF,TGTGCCAGCAGCCAAGAAAGCCTAGGCAGCACCTATGGCTACACCTTC
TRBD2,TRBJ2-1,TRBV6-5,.,CASSYSAGDNEQFF,TGTGCCAGCAGTTACTCAGCGGGGGACAATGAGCAGTTCTTC
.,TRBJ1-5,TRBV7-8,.,CASSSQGLQSNQPQHF,TGTGCCAGCAGCTCCCAGGGGCTCCAAAGCAATCAGCCCCAGCATTTT
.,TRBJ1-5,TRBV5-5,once,CASSLSGDQPQHF,TGTGCCAGCAGCTTATCAGGGGATCAGCCCCAGCATTTT
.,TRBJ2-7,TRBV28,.,CASVYYSAQYF,TGTGCCAGCGTGTACTATTCGGCACAGTACTTC
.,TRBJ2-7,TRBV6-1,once,CASSETVPGAYEQYF,TGTGCCAGCAGTGAGACCGTACCAGGCGCCTACGAGCAGTACTTC
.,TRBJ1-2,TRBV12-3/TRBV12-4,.,CASSYRSDTGYTF,TGTGCCAGCAGTTACCGGTCGGACACGGGCTACACCTTC
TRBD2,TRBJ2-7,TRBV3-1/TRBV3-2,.,CASSQEHTSGTYEQYF,TGTGCCAGCAGCCAAGAGCACACTAGCGGGACCTACGAGCAGTACTTC
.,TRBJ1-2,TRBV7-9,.,CASSPRWGYTF,TGTGCCAGCAGCCCTCGGTGGGGCTACACCTTC
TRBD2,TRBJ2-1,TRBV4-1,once,CASSRRRTSGSNEQFF,TGCGCCAGCAGCCGCCGGAGGACTAGCGGGAGCAATGAGCAGTTCTTC
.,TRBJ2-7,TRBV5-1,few,CASGRGANYEQYF,TGCGCCAGCGGACGGGGGGCGAACTACGAGCAGTACTTC
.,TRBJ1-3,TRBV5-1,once,CASSLGGEGNTIYF,TGCGCCAGCAGCTTGGGGGGAGAAGGAAACACCATATATTTT
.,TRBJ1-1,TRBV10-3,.,CAISGLNGDTEAFF,TGTGCCATCAGTGGATTAAACGGAGACACTGAAGCTTTCTTT
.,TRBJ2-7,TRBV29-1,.,CSGEDRTGQYF,TGCAGCGGGGAGGACAGGACGGGACAGTACTTC
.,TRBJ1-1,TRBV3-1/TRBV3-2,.,CASSQTRTITEAFF,TGTGCCAGCAGCCAAACCCGGACAATCACTGAAGCTTTCTTT
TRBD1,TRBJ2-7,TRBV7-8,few,CASSRHGQGLAEQYF,TGTGCCAGCAGCCGACACGGACAGGGGTTAGCCGAGCAGTACTTC
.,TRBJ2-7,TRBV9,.,CASSVAFDSFYEQYF,TGTGCCAGCAGCGTAGCTTTTGACTCCTTCTACGAGCAGTACTTC
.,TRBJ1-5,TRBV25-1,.,CASSEMGQGGQPQHF,TGTGCCAGCAGTGAAATGGGGCAGGGCGGTCAGCCCCAGCATTTT
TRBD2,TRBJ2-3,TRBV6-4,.,CASSNLSGGADTQYF,TGTGCCAGCAGTAATTTAAGCGGGGGGGCGGATACGCAGTATTTT
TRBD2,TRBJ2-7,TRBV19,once,CASSIWAPTSQFEQYF,TGTGCCAGTAGTATCTGGGCTCCGACTAGCCAATTCGAGCAGTACTTC
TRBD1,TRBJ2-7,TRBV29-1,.,CSVTRGTGGNEQYF,TGCAGCGTTACGCGTGGGACAGGGGGGAACGAGCAGTACTTC
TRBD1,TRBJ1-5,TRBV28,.,CASSPTTGINQPQHF,TGTGCCAGCAGTCCCACGACAGGGATCAATCAGCCCCAGCATTTT
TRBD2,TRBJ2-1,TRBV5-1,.,CASSLGLGGNAVDNEQFF,TGCGCCAGCAGCTTGGGATTGGGGGGGAATGCCGTCGACAATGAGCAGTTCTTC
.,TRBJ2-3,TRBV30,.,CAWSRTGVTDTQYF,TGTGCCTGGAGTAGGACGGGAGTCACAGATACGCAGTATTTT
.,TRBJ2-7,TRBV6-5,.,CASSYSSGVLPYEQYF,TGTGCCAGCAGTTACTCTTCGGGGGTCCTTCCCTACGAGCAGTACTTC
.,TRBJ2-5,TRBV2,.,CASSEISYYDQETQYF,TGTGCCAGCAGTGAAATCTCCTATTACGACCAAGAGACCCAGTACTTC
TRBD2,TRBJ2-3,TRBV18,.,CASSRGTSGRDTQYF,TGTGCCAGCTCTCGAGGGACTAGCGGGAGGGATACGCAGTATTTT
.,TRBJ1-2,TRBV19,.,CASSSNRAGVYGYTF,TGTGCCAGTAGTAGCAATCGTGCAGGGGTCTATGGCTACACCTTC
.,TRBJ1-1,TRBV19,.,CASSREGKNTEAFF,TGTGCCAGTAGTAGAGAGGGCAAAAACACTGAAGCTTTCTTT
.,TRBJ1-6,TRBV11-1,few,CASRISSYNSPLHF,TGTGCCAGCAGGATTAGCTCCTATAATTCACCCCTCCACTTT
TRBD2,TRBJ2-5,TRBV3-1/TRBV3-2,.,CASSLRTSGRSETQYF,TGTGCCAGCAGCCTAAGGACTAGCGGGAGATCAGAGACCCAGTACTTC
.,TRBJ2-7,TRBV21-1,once,CASSDCQDRGYEQYF,TGTGCCAGCAGCGACTGCCAGGACAGGGGGTACGAGCAGTACTTC
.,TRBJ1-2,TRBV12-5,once,CASGLVRGYGYTF,TGTGCTAGTGGTTTGGTACGGGGCTATGGCTACACCTTC
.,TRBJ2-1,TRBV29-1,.,CSVLTGLGSYNEQFF,TGCAGCGTGTTAACAGGGTTAGGCTCCTACAATGAGCAGTTCTTC
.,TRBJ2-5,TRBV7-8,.,CASSLVGGTVETQYF,TGTGCCAGCAGCTTAGTGGGCGGGACGGTAGAGACCCAGTACTTC
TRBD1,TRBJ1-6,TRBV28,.,CATKDRVTSPLHF,TGTGCCACCAAGGACAGGGTGACTTCACCCCTCCACTTT
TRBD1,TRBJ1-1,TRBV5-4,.,CASSRTGLGDTEAFF,TGTGCCAGCAGCCGGACAGGGCTAGGAGACACTGAAGCTTTCTTT
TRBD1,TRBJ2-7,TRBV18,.,CASSSTGGDEQYF,TGTGCCAGCTCATCGACAGGGGGAGACGAGCAGTACTTC
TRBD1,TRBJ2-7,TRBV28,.,CAAEQGETEQYF,TGTGCCGCCGAACAGGGGGAGACCGAGCAGTACTTC
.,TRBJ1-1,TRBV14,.,CASSRQHSTTEAFF,TGTGCCAGCAGCAGACAACACAGTACAACTGAAGCTTTCTTT